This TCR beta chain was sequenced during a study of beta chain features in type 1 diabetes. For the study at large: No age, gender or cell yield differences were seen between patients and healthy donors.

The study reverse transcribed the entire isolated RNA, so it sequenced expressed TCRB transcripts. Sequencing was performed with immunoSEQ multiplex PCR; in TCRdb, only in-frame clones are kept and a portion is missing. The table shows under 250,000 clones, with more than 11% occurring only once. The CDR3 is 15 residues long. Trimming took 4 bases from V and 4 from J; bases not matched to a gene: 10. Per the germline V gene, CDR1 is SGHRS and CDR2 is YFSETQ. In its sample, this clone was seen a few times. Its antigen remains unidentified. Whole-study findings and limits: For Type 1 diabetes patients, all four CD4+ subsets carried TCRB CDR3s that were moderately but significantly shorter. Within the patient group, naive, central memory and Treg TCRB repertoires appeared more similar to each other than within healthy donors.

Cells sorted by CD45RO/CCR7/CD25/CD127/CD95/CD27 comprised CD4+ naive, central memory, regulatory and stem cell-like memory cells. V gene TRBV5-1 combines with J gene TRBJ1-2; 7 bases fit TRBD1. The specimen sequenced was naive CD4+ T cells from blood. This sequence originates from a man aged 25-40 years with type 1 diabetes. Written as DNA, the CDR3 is TGCGCCAGCAGCGAACCGGGACAGTCTTTCTATGGCTACACCTTC. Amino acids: CASSEPGQSFYGYTF.